The sequence of this TCR beta chain was determined in a study of blood T cell repertoires in COVID-19. Turning to the study itself: T cells, B-cell-depleted T cells, or PBMCs supplied cDNA or gDNA.

Trimming removed 1 base at V and 3 bases at J, with 15 bases between. The CDR3 spans 16 residues. The V gene's germline CDR1 is SGHTA and CDR2 FQGNSA. In the study's own analysis: Estimated nucleated cell counts came from reference gene primer amplification. TCRdb keeps only in-frame clones here, not all; method: immunoSEQ multiplex PCR. For V, J and clone size, that table is used; D and trimming come from the DNA. The data show about 220,000 clones, with 82% seen just once and around 3.4% held by the top ten. Enrollees, about 18 to 90 years old, lived in approximately 25 US areas. Cohort placement rested on clinical history that participants reported themselves.

What was sequenced was PBMCs or T cells enriched from blood (not recorded which). The TCR sequence derives from an older woman who had recovered from COVID-19. The chain uses TRBV7-2 and TRBJ1-2, with D maybe TRBD1 (6 bases). The CDR3 nucleotides are TGTGCCAGCAGCTTAGGAGGGAGGGGGGCCTACTATGGCTACACCTTC. Translated: CASSLGGRGAYYGYTF.